The T cell receptor beta chain under discussion was sequenced for a study of response to subunit inactivated influenza vaccine. TCRdb redid the calling of the RT-PCR reads with MiXCR, one entry per CDR3 protein. The sample lists roughly 180,000 distinct CDR3 sequences, approximately 8.7% occurring once. Study conclusions and caveats: Researchers suggested that each seasonal influenza vaccination recruits few new T cells.

V was clipped by 5 bases and J by 6 bases, with 26 bases between them. CDR3 length: 17 residues. CDR1 and CDR2 from the germline V gene are ENHRY and SYGVKD. For this clonotype: Its antigen is currently unknown.

The chain links TRBV10-3 to TRBJ2-7; D is perhaps TRBD2 (7 bases). This receptor was obtained from a man aged 45-65 years who received an inactivated influenza vaccine. Here the sequenced sample was non-naive T cells sorted from PBMCs, taken on the day of vaccination. CDR3 loop: CAISPRSVGRGTGEQYF. CDR3 DNA sequence: TGTGCCATCAGTCCGAGGAGCGTTGGGAGGGGGACGGGCGAGCAGTACTTC.